These 21 T cell receptor beta chains came from one sample sequenced in a study of shared clonotypes between healthy human individuals (dated by TCRdb to the early 2020s). Libraries were made using the immunoSEQ multiplex PCR assay. In TCRdb, the immuneACCESS table is reduced to in-frame sequences with V and J assigned. These tables do not hold every clone; where another copy was compared, an unresolved V gene accounts for under half, and the others remain unexplained. In this sample the table shows around 2.5 million clones, 80% to 95% of which occur a single time. Roughly 0.39% of the sample is held by the ten biggest clonotypes. The sample consisted of naive CD4+ T cells from PBMCs. The cell subset or site label, read with the paper, signifies: CD45RA+ positively selected. All receptors come from a man younger than 35 in good health. Some clones in this sample may be carry-over from other donors' samples.

In the case of this clone: The same CDR3 can be traced to other DNA sequences in this sample. V and J are TRBV5-1 and TRBJ2-7, with D perhaps matching TRBD2 (5 bases). This CDR3 has 14 amino acids. Germline V gene data show CDR1 as SGHRS and CDR2 as YFSETQ. V lost 0 bases to trimming and J lost 1 base, with 8 bases between them. CDR3 coding DNA: TGCGCCAGCAGCTTGGTGGGCGGGTCCTACGAGCAGTACTTC. Protein: CASSLVGGSYEQYF.

The chain has TRBV18 and TRBJ1-5; D may be TRBD1 (5 bases). The V end lost 3 bases, the J end lost 6 bases, and 12 bases lay between the germline ends. CDR1 and CDR2 from the germline V gene are KGHSH and LQKENI. CDR3 length: 14 amino acids. The CDR3 spells CASSPGDQRQPQHF. The CDR3 DNA reads TGTGCCAGCTCACCGGGGGACCAGCGTCAGCCCCAGCATTTT.

The J gene is TRBJ2-2, the V gene TRBV9; perhaps D is TRBD1 or TRBD2 (5 bases each). CDR3 length: 14 residues. The germline CDR1 and CDR2 sequences are SGDLS and YYNGEE. V lost 0 bases to trimming and J lost 6 bases, with 9 bases between them. Here the CDR3 DNA reads TGTGCCAGCAGCGTAGTATCGGGACCCGGGGAGCTGTTTTTT. It translates to CASSVVSGPGELFF.

Notes on this clone: Other DNA variants within this sample encode the same CDR3. This rearrangement joins TRBV18 to TRBJ1-4; D might be TRBD1 (6 bases). Trimming stripped 6 bases from V and 3 bases from J, with 11 bases between. The length of the CDR3 is 14 residues. The germline CDR1 and CDR2 sequences are KGHSH and LQKENI. Here the CDR3 DNA reads TGTGCCAGCTCTCCGGGACAACCTAATGAAAAACTGTTTTTT. Protein sequence: CASSPGQPNEKLFF.

The chain has TRBV19 and TRBJ2-7, with TRBD2 matching 9 bases. CDR1 is LNHDA and CDR2 is SQIVND in the germline V gene (reference sequence). The CDR3 contains 15 residues. Trimming at V came to 5 bases and at J to 2 bases, leaving 7 bases not matched to a gene. The CDR3 sequence: CASSALGGRAYEQYF. As DNA, the CDR3 is TGTGCCAGTAGTGCCCTCGGCGGGAGGGCCTACGAGCAGTACTTC.

The chain couples TRBV5-4 to TRBJ1-4; tentatively, D is TRBD1 (6 bases). There are 16 residues in the CDR3. CDR1 is SGHNT and CDR2 is YYREEE in the germline V gene (reference sequence). Trimming took off 5 bases at V and 3 bases at J, with 17 bases between the two ends. Written as DNA, the CDR3 is TGTGCCAGCAGTTCCGGGACAAAGGTCCCTAATGAAAAACTGTTTTTT. Its translation is CASSSGTKVPNEKLFF. Based on the CDR3 plus reference TRBV5-4 and TRBJ1-4, the full variable domain is ETGVTQSPTHLIKTRGQQVTLRCSSQSGHNTVSWYQQALGQGPQFIFQYYREEENGRGNFPPRFSGLQFPNYSSELNVNALELDDSALYLCASSSGTKVPNEKLFFGSGTQLSVL.

The chain combines TRBV7-2 with TRBJ2-3; D is unclear. V was shortened by 5 bases and J by 2 bases, with 17 bases between the two germline ends. Germline CDR1 is SGHTA and CDR2 is FQGNSA. The CDR3 loop spans 16 amino acids. CDR3 nucleotide sequence: TGTGCCAGCAGCGCCCTTTCGGTCGCCCCCACAGATACGCAGTATTTT. Translated: CASSALSVAPTDTQYF.

The chain is built from TRBV18 and TRBJ2-7; tentative D call: TRBD2 (5 bases). The length of the CDR3 is 13 residues. V lost 3 bases, J lost 5 bases, and 11 bases lay in between. CDR1 is KGHSH, CDR2 LQKENI, per germline. DNA for the CDR3: TGTGCCAGCTCACCCGGGAACGGGAACGAGCAGTACTTC. Protein: CASSPGNGNEQYF.

To note about this clone: The same CDR3 can be traced to other DNA sequences in this sample. The chain combines TRBV5-1 with TRBJ2-6, with D perhaps matching TRBD1 (6 bases). The germline V and J ends were trimmed by 4 bases and 3 bases, with 11 bases remaining between them. Germline CDR1 SGHRS, CDR2 YFSETQ. This CDR3 has 15 amino acids. CDR3 protein: CASSPQGSGANVLTF. CDR3 nucleotide sequence: TGCGCCAGCAGCCCACAGGGTAGTGGGGCCAACGTCCTGACTTTC.

The chain combines TRBV29-1 with TRBJ1-5; 8 nucleotides agree with TRBD1. The V gene end was trimmed by 6 bases and the J gene end by 4 bases; junction bases not matched to a gene: 35. In germline, CDR1 is SQVTM, CDR2 ANQGSEA. CDR3 length equals 23 residues. As DNA, the CDR3 is TGCAGCGTCCTTTTCGTCGAGACAGGGGAGGGAACGAACACCCGAAAGGGGAATCAGCCCCAGCATTTT. It encodes CSVLFVETGEGTNTRKGNQPQHF. Variable domain in full (rest from reference TRBV29-1 and TRBJ1-5): SAVISQKPSRDICQRGTSLTIQCQVDSQVTMMFWYRQQPGQSLTLIATANQGSEATYESGFVIDKFPISRPNLTFSTLTVSNMSPEDSSIYLCSVLFVETGEGTNTRKGNQPQHFGDGTRLSIL.

On this clone itself: Other nucleotide sequences in the sample specify the same CDR3. The gene calls are TRBV5-1 and TRBJ2-5; D may be TRBD1 or TRBD2 (5 bases each). This CDR3 contains 14 residues. Germline V gene lookup returns CDR1 SGHRS and CDR2 YFSETQ. V gave up 0 bases and J gave up 1 base, with 7 bases separating them. As DNA, the CDR3 is TGCGCCAGCAGCTTGGTAGGGACCCAAGAGACCCAGTACTTC. This gives the protein CASSLVGTQETQYF.

The chain joins TRBV28 to TRBJ2-7; 11 positions match TRBD2. Unmatched junction bases numbered 8, after V lost 6 bases and J lost 1 base. Germline V gene data show CDR1 as MDHEN and CDR2 as SYDVKM. The CDR3 is 16 residues long. CDR3 nucleotides: TGTGCCAGCAGAACTAGCGGGAGACTCGGGTCCTACGAGCAGTACTTC. It translates to CASRTSGRLGSYEQYF.

The J gene is TRBJ2-2, the V gene TRBV7-8, with D possibly TRBD1 on 6 matching bases. V lost 3 bases and J lost 8, with 13 bases in between. Germline V gene sequence: CDR1 SGHVS, CDR2 FQNEAQ. The length of the CDR3 is 14 residues. The chain's CDR3 is CASSLNRDQGELFF. The CDR3 nucleotides are TGTGCCAGCAGCTTGAACAGGGATCAAGGGGAGCTGTTTTTT.

This chain connects TRBV19 to TRBJ2-4; TRBD1 agrees at 7 bases. This CDR3 spans 15 amino acids. The germline V gene has CDR1 LNHDA and CDR2 SQIVND (reference sequence). Trimming removed 7 bases from V and 8 bases from J; junction bases left unmatched: 14. CDR3 residues: CASMRGGTVPDIQYF. For the CDR3, the DNA is TGTGCCAGTATGAGGGGTGGGACAGTGCCAGACATTCAGTACTTC.

The chain joins TRBV18 to TRBJ1-4; 9 bases agree with TRBD1. The trim removed 1 base at V and 0 bases at J, leaving 6 bases unmatched. The CDR3 consists of 18 residues. Germline lookup yields CDR1 KGHSH and CDR2 LQKENI. CDR3 sequence: CASSPRGTGLTTNEKLFF. For the CDR3, the DNA is TGTGCCAGCTCACCACGAGGGACAGGGCTGACAACTAATGAAAAACTGTTTTTT.

The rearrangement links TRBV10-3 to TRBJ2-2; 13 nucleotides line up with TRBD2. This CDR3 has 16 residues. Germline loops: CDR1 ENHRY, CDR2 SYGVKD. Trimming removed 9 bases from V and 6 bases from J; junction bases left unmatched: 10. The CDR3 loop reads CAIREGLAGRAGELFF. The CDR3 DNA follows: TGTGCCATACGAGAGGGACTAGCGGGAAGGGCCGGGGAGCTGTTTTTT.

The J gene is TRBJ2-7, the V gene TRBV30; unclear D gene. Germline loops: CDR1 GTSNPN, CDR2 SVGIG (reference sequence). This CDR3 has 13 residues. V was trimmed by 1 base and J by 8 bases, leaving 15 bases between them. CDR3: CAWSDRNPGKQYF. CDR3 coding DNA: TGTGCCTGGAGTGATAGGAACCCCGGCAAGCAGTACTTC.

Comments on this clone: Other DNA sequences of this sample code for an identical CDR3. This chain joins TRBV5-1 and TRBJ2-1; 8 bases match TRBD2. Germline V lookup: CDR1 SGHRS, CDR2 YFSETQ. The junction had 3 bases not matched to a gene; V was cut back by 4 bases and J by 6 bases. This CDR3 has 13 residues. CDR3 protein: CASSLAGLNEQFF. CDR3 nucleotides: TGCGCCAGCAGCCTAGCGGGTCTCAATGAGCAGTTCTTC.

CDR3 residues: CASSVSRAGGGYTF. Written as DNA, the CDR3 is TGTGCCAGCAGTGTTTCCCGGGCAGGGGGTGGCTACACCTTC. V usage is TRBV6-1 and J usage is TRBJ1-2; 7 nucleotides align to TRBD1. V gave up 4 bases and J gave up 7 bases; unmatched junction bases: 9. Germline CDR1 and CDR2: MNHNS and SASEGT. The length of the CDR3 is 14 residues.

Remarks on this clone: This same CDR3 is encoded by further DNA sequences in the sample. V usage is TRBV7-3 and J usage is TRBJ2-1; D perhaps matches TRBD2 (5 bases). The germline V and J ends were trimmed by 3 bases and 0 bases, with 9 bases remaining between them. The germline V gene has CDR1 SGHTA and CDR2 FQGTGA. CDR3 size: 15 residues. The CDR3 coding sequence is TGTGCCAGCAGCTTGTTAGGAGGCTCCTACAATGAGCAGTTCTTC. Encoded protein: CASSLLGGSYNEQFF.

The V gene is TRBV11-3, the J gene TRBJ2-2; no reliable D call. Trimming pared 4 bases from V and 2 bases from J, leaving 5 bases between. The CDR3 is 13 amino acids. Germline V gene data show CDR1 as SGHNT and CDR2 as YENEEA. The CDR3 reads CASSSHNTGELFF. The CDR3, as DNA: TGTGCCAGCAGCTCCCACAACACCGGGGAGCTGTTTTTT. The full variable domain, completed using reference TRBV11-3 and TRBJ2-2, is EAGVVQSPRYKIIEKKQPVAFWCNPISGHNTLYWYLQNLGQGPELLIRYENEEAVDDSQLPKDRFSAERLKGVDSTLKIQPAELGDSAVYLCASSSHNTGELFFGEGSRLTVL.